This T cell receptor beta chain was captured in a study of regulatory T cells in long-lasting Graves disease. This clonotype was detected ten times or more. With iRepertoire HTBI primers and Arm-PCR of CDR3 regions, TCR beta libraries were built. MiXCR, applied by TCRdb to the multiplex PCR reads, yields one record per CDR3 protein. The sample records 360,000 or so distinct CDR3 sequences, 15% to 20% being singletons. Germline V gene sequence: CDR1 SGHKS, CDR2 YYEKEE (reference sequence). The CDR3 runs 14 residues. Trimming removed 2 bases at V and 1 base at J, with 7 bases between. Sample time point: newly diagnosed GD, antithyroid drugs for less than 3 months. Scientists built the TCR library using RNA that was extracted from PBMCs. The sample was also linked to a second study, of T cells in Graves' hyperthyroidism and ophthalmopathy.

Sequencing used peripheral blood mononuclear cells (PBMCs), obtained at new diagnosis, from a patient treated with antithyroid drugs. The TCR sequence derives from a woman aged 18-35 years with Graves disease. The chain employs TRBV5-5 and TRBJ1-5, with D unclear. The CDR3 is CASSLWGSNQPQHF. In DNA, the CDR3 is TGTGCCAGCAGCTTATGGGGAAGCAATCAGCCCCAGCATTTT.